The rows below give T cell receptor beta chains drawn from one sample of a study of cytomegalovirus exposure and HLA in healthy donors. Only in-frame clones appear in the TCRdb table, and some are missing; sequencing was by immunoSEQ multiplex PCR. This sample has approximately 190,000 clones; roughly 13% occur once, and the top ten carry roughly 7.7%. The source material was PBMCs. Receptors originate from a man in his fifties in good health and CMV-seropositive. Both conserved end residues are part of each CDR3. The D gene is left open where the match is weak. Not every row has a clone size; where given, it reads once, few, many or a size class.

V	size	D	J	CDR3	DNA
TRBV7-2	few	.	TRBJ1-5	CASSLGRGGNQPQHF	TGTGCCAGCAGCTTAGGTCGGGGGGGGAATCAGCCCCAGCATTTT
TRBV6-5	.	.	TRBJ2-2	CATEDTNTGELFF	TGTGCCACGGAGGATACGAACACCGGGGAGCTGTTTTTT
TRBV5-1	few	.	TRBJ2-7	CASSLDSFSYEQYF	TGCGCCAGCAGCTTGGACAGTTTCTCCTACGAGCAGTACTTC
TRBV7-2	few	.	TRBJ1-5	CASSLTPGSNQPQHF	TGTGCCAGCAGCTTAACGCCAGGGAGCAATCAGCCCCAGCATTTT
TRBV27	.	.	TRBJ2-3	CASSKQDSHTDTQYF	TGTGCCAGCAGTAAACAGGACAGCCACACAGATACGCAGTATTTT
TRBV7-8	few	.	TRBJ1-1	CASSFHAEAFF	TGTGCCAGCAGCTTTCATGCTGAAGCTTTCTTT
TRBV7-2	.	.	TRBJ2-7	CASSLGAGFRSYEQYF	TGTGCCAGCAGCTTGGGCGCGGGCTTCCGCTCCTACGAGCAGTACTTC
TRBV5-1	.	.	TRBJ1-3	CASSLRGAGGNTIYF	TGCGCCAGCAGCTTGAGGGGAGCGGGGGGAAACACCATATATTTT
TRBV6-4	.	TRBD1	TRBJ2-1	CASSDSEGQGHNEQFF	TGTGCCAGCAGTGACTCCGAGGGACAGGGCCACAATGAGCAGTTCTTC
TRBV29-1	few	.	TRBJ2-1	CSVGPGLLVNEQFF	TGCAGCGTTGGACCGGGACTTCTAGTAAATGAGCAGTTCTTC
TRBV7-6	.	.	TRBJ2-5	CASSSSRLGGQYF	TGTGCCAGCAGCTCGAGCAGACTCGGGGGCCAGTACTTC
TRBV19	few	TRBD1	TRBJ2-7	CASSRGQGTEQYF	TGTGCCAGTAGTAGGGGACAGGGGACCGAGCAGTACTTC
TRBV11-3	.	TRBD2	TRBJ2-5	CASSNLLADETQYF	TGTGCCAGCAGCAACCTACTAGCGGACGAGACCCAGTACTTC
TRBV2	.	.	TRBJ1-2	CASSEYEGDGYTF	TGTGCCAGCAGTGAATATGAGGGGGATGGCTACACCTTC
TRBV7-2	.	.	TRBJ2-5	CASSPGEVQETQYF	TGTGCCAGCAGCCCAGGGGAAGTCCAAGAGACCCAGTACTTC
TRBV6-5	few	.	TRBJ2-2	CASSQTAGTGELFF	TGTGCCAGCAGTCAGACGGCGGGGACCGGGGAGCTGTTTTTT
TRBV27	.	.	TRBJ2-1	CASSLPEAHEQFF	TGTGCCAGCAGCCTACCCGAGGCCCATGAGCAGTTCTTC
TRBV30	few	.	TRBJ1-2	CAWRGQASYGYTF	TGTGCCTGGAGGGGACAAGCCTCCTATGGCTACACCTTC
TRBV6-5	few	.	TRBJ1-1	CASSFALGGPTEAFF	TGTGCCAGCAGTTTTGCCCTCGGGGGGCCCACTGAAGCTTTCTTT
TRBV5-4	few	.	TRBJ2-3	CASSLVGRASTDTQYF	TGTGCCAGCAGCTTGGTAGGCAGGGCTAGCACAGATACGCAGTATTTT
TRBV19	few	.	TRBJ1-2	CASSYHDSAGTF	TGTGCCAGTAGTTATCACGACAGTGCCGGCACCTTC
TRBV5-8	.	.	TRBJ2-1	CASSFTSKGNEQFF	TGTGCCAGCAGCTTCACTAGCAAGGGCAATGAGCAGTTCTTC